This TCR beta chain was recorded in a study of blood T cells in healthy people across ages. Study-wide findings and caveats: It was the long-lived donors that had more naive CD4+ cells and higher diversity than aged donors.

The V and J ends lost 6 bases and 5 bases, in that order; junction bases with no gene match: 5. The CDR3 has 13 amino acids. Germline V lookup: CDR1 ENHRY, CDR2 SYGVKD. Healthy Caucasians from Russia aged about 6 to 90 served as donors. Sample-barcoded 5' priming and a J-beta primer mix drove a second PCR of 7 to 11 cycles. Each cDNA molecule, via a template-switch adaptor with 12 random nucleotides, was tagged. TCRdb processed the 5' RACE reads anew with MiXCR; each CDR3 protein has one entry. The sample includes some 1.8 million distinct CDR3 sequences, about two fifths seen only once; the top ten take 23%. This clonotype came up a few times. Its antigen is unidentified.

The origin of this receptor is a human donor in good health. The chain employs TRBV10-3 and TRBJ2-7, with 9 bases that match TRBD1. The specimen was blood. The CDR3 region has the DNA TGTGCCATCAGGGGGACAGGGCCCAACGAGCAGTACTTC. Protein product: CAIRGTGPNEQYF.